Following are 5 T cell receptor beta chains from one sample sequenced in a study of blood T cell repertoires in COVID-19. This table comes from immunoSEQ multiplex PCR, and its TCRdb copy is limited to in-frame clones, with some not included. The sample has about 270,000 clones, roughly 86% seen once. The sample comprised peripheral blood. Receptor source: a man aged 35 to 55 with active or convalescent COVID-19.

This clone was observed once. In DNA form, the CDR3 reads TGTGCCAGTAGTAGGAGACAGGGGAAGGGGTACGAGCAGTACTTC. Translating it yields CASSRRQGKGYEQYF. The V gene is TRBV19, the J gene TRBJ2-7; 8 bases agree with TRBD1. The junction had 9 bases not matched to a gene; V was cut back by 4 bases and J by 4 bases. CDR3 length equals 15 residues. Germline CDR1 is LNHDA and CDR2 is SQIVND (reference sequence).

The chain uses TRBV6-6 and TRBJ2-7; 10 positions match TRBD2. CDR1 and CDR2 from the germline V gene are MNHNY and SVGAGI (reference sequence). The J segment lost 0 bases and the V segment lost 4 bases, leaving 0 bases of the junction unmatched. CDR3 length: 14 amino acids. CDR3 coding DNA: TGTGCCAGCAGTTTAGCGGGGGGCTCCTACGAGCAGTACTTC. As protein: CASSLAGGSYEQYF.

The chain recombines TRBV27 with TRBJ2-6; D unclear. Trimming removed 4 bases from V and 0 bases from J, with 4 bases in between. The CDR3 contains 14 residues. The germline gives CDR1 MNHEY, CDR2 SMNVEV (reference sequence). The CDR3 DNA follows: TGTGCCAGCAGTTCCTCCTCTGGGGCCAACGTCCTGACTTTC. Protein: CASSSSSGANVLTF.

This clone was counted a single time. The V call is TRBV19, the J call TRBJ2-2, with 8 bases that match TRBD2. The CDR3 spans 15 residues. Losses at the gene ends were 5 bases for V and 9 bases for J; bases not matched to a gene: 11. CDR1 LNHDA and CDR2 SQIVND come from the germline V gene (reference sequence). In nucleotides, the CDR3 is TGTGCCAGTAGTTCTCGCGGGGGGATTACCAGGGAGCTGTTTTTT. It is translated as CASSSRGGITRELFF.

The rearrangement uses TRBV29-1 and TRBJ1-2; the D gene is possibly TRBD1 (6 bases). The CDR3 spans 14 residues. Trimming cost V 4 bases and J 5 bases, with 17 bases left between them. Germline V lookup: CDR1 SQVTM, CDR2 ANQGSEA. The CDR3 DNA reads as TGCAGCGTTGCCCCGGACAGCACCTATTATGGCTACACCTTC. It encodes CSVAPDSTYYGYTF. The complete variable domain, with remaining parts taken from reference TRBV29-1 and TRBJ1-2, reads SAVISQKPSRDICQRGTSLTIQCQVDSQVTMMFWYRQQPGQSLTLIATANQGSEATYESGFVIDKFPISRPNLTFSTLTVSNMSPEDSSIYLCSVAPDSTYYGYTFGSGTRLTVV.